A selection of T cell receptor beta chains follows, all from one sample in a study of neurological immune-mediated disorders. In TCRdb, the 5' RACE reads were re-called with MiXCR into one record per CDR3 protein. The repertoire has more than 60,000 distinct CDR3 sequences, 3% to 4% of them found once; the top ten carry 2.2%. The specimen sequenced was PBMCs. These receptor sequences come from a woman aged 50 to 60 with multiple sclerosis. Both conserved end residues are part of each CDR3.

V gene	J gene	CDR3 protein
TRBV27	TRBJ1-1	CASSLSETGLGAFF
TRBV12-3/TRBV12-4	TRBJ1-5	CASSLGVGDSRYQPQNF
TRBV9	TRBJ2-5	CASSRTSLYQETQYF
TRBV5-5	TRBJ1-1	CASSVGTGTEAFF
TRBV7-2	TRBJ1-2	CASSLREPLYGYTF
TRBV11-2	TRBJ2-7	CASSLDRGKQYF
TRBV2	TRBJ2-7	CASSEGVLRQGTYEQYF
TRBV6-4	TRBJ1-2	CASSDNAGHSITSYTF
TRBV12-3/TRBV12-4	TRBJ2-5	CASQGPPGETQYF
TRBV5-1	TRBJ1-3	CASGLDSLSGNTIYF
TRBV7-9	TRBJ2-7	CASSLGTKMYEQYF
TRBV6-6	TRBJ2-5	CASSLTGVGETQYF
TRBV18	TRBJ2-1	CASSPTSLAGNEQFF
TRBV9	TRBJ2-2	CASSPTRTGELFF
TRBV5-8	TRBJ2-3	CASSPGRSSTDTQYF
TRBV20-1	TRBJ2-7	CSALMTSGRHEQYF
TRBV9	TRBJ2-1	CASSVGDFSGRPVNEQFF
TRBV29-1	TRBJ1-1	CSVDIQMNTEAFF
TRBV5-4	TRBJ1-5	CASSLGTDSNQPQHF
TRBV5-1	TRBJ2-3	CASSLARPTDTQYF
TRBV7-9	TRBJ1-2	CASSITGGWGYTF
TRBV6-6	TRBJ2-2	CASSYSDAAQGNTGELFF
TRBV6-6	TRBJ1-5	CASRAGTGFNQPQHF
TRBV20-1	TRBJ2-7	CSARDLGGYEQYF
TRBV5-6	TRBJ1-4	CASSNRDSTHEKLFF